These T cell receptor beta chains were read from a single sample in a study of cytomegalovirus exposure and HLA in healthy donors. Produced via immunoSEQ multiplex PCR; TCRdb's table is partial and in-frame only. Here the sample spans some 76,000 clones, around 85% being singletons. The sequenced sample was PBMCs. All receptors derive from a woman aged 45-65 years in good health and CMV-seronegative. Both conserved end residues are part of each CDR3. The order of the fields is CDR3 protein, CDR3 DNA, V gene, D gene, J gene, clone size. The D gene is left open where the match is weak. Size tells how often a clone was seen (once, few, many) or the class of an expanded clone, and some rows leave it out.

CASSLGGEGSDRGVDTQYF TGTGCCAGCAGCTTAGGGGGTGAAGGGTCGGACAGGGGTGTGGATACGCAGTATTTT TRBV7-9 TRBD1 TRBJ2-3 NA
CASSQTPGQITDTQYF TGTGCCAGCAGCCAAACACCTGGACAGATCACAGATACGCAGTATTTT TRBV5-6 NA TRBJ2-3 NA
CATSRTGYGTEAFF TGTGCCACCAGTAGGACAGGGTATGGGACTGAAGCTTTCTTT TRBV15 TRBD1 TRBJ1-1 NA
CASSLGGGSGNTEAFF TGTGCCAGCAGCTTGGGGGGGGGCTCGGGGAATACTGAAGCTTTCTTT TRBV5-4 NA TRBJ1-1 NA
CASSSPGVANYGYTF TGTGCCAGCAGTTCCCCAGGGGTTGCTAACTATGGCTACACCTTC TRBV27 NA TRBJ1-2 NA
CASSARLAGGNEQFF TGTGCCAGCAGCGCAAGACTAGCGGGAGGCAATGAGCAGTTCTTC TRBV7-2 TRBD2 TRBJ2-1 NA
CASSPGDSNQPQHF TGTGCCAGCAGCCCAGGGGATAGCAATCAGCCCCAGCATTTT TRBV5-6 NA TRBJ1-5 NA
CASGSGGSSANIQYF TGTGCCAGCGGTTCCGGGGGGTCCTCGGCAAACATTCAGTACTTC TRBV11-2 TRBD2 TRBJ2-4 NA
CASREGGTWGSNQPQHF TGTGCCAGCAGAGAGGGAGGGACCTGGGGGAGCAATCAGCCCCAGCATTTT TRBV27 NA TRBJ1-5 NA
CASSRGVLQETQYF TGTGCCAGCAGCCGAGGCGTACTGCAAGAGACCCAGTACTTC TRBV6-1 NA TRBJ2-5 NA
CASSRRQGNNEKLFF TGTGCCAGCAGCCGCAGACAGGGGAACAATGAAAAACTGTTTTTT TRBV5-6 TRBD1 TRBJ1-4 NA
CASSVVGQSLGAGNTIYF TGTGCCAGCAGCGTAGTGGGACAGTCATTAGGAGCTGGAAACACCATATATTTT TRBV9 TRBD1 TRBJ1-3 NA
CASSPIFRGETEAFF TGTGCCAGCAGTCCCATTTTTCGGGGGGAAACTGAAGCTTTCTTT TRBV6-5 NA TRBJ1-1 NA
CASSVAALAERGETQYF TGTGCCAGCAGCGTAGCTGCGCTAGCGGAACGAGGCGAGACCCAGTACTTC TRBV9 TRBD2 TRBJ2-5 NA
CASSRLLAPDTQYF TGTGCCAGCAGCAGACTACTAGCGCCAGATACGCAGTATTTT TRBV7-2 TRBD2 TRBJ2-3 NA
CASSQDLKGLAGGMDTQYF TGTGCCAGCAGCCAAGATTTAAAGGGACTAGCGGGGGGGATGGATACGCAGTATTTT TRBV4-2 TRBD2 TRBJ2-3 NA
CASSGRSYVNPQETQYF TGTGCCAGCAGTGGCCGGTCCTATGTGAACCCGCAAGAGACCCAGTACTTC TRBV25-1 NA TRBJ2-5 medium-sized
CASSLGTGVWSDEAFF TGTGCCAGCAGCTTAGGGACAGGGGTTTGGTCCGATGAAGCTTTCTTT TRBV7-9 TRBD1 TRBJ1-1 NA
CSVELAGGPLETQYF TGCAGCGTTGAACTAGCGGGGGGACCTTTGGAGACCCAGTACTTC TRBV29-1 TRBD2 TRBJ2-5 NA
CASSSTSRGGTQGGYTF TGTGCCAGCAGTTCGACCAGCCGTGGCGGGACCCAGGGTGGCTACACCTTC TRBV28 NA TRBJ1-2 NA
CASSPTSEETQYF TGTGCCAGCAGCCCGACTAGTGAAGAGACCCAGTACTTC TRBV5-4 NA TRBJ2-5 NA
CASSEWQGGGWTQPQHF TGTGCCAGCAGTGAATGGCAGGGAGGGGGATGGACTCAGCCCCAGCATTTT TRBV2 NA TRBJ1-5 few
CASSLEASSYNEQFF TGCGCCAGCAGCTTGGAGGCTAGCTCCTACAATGAGCAGTTCTTC TRBV5-1 NA TRBJ2-1 NA
CASSLVSGRGGNTIYF TGTGCCAGCAGCTTAGTATCGGGCAGGGGAGGAAACACCATATATTTT TRBV11-3 NA TRBJ1-3 NA
CASSLGVEMGREQYF TGTGCCAGCAGCTTGGGGGTCGAAATGGGGCGCGAGCAGTACTTC TRBV5-4 NA TRBJ2-7 NA
CASSDRTGGWTEAFF TGTGCCAGCAGTGACAGAACAGGGGGGTGGACTGAAGCTTTCTTT TRBV6-6 TRBD1 TRBJ1-1 NA
CASSPEDRWNTEAFF TGTGCCAGCAGCCCTGAAGACAGATGGAACACTGAAGCTTTCTTT TRBV5-5 NA TRBJ1-1 NA
CASSLDGGGINQPQHF TGTGCCAGCAGCTTGGACGGGGGGGGCATAAATCAGCCCCAGCATTTT TRBV5-6 NA TRBJ1-5 NA
CASTRGQLLNTEAFF TGTGCCAGCACTAGAGGACAGTTATTGAACACTGAAGCTTTCTTT TRBV6-1 NA TRBJ1-1 NA
CARSFTEGGPNYWLSTDTQYF TGTGCCAGAAGCTTCACCGAGGGAGGGCCCAATTACTGGTTGAGCACAGATACGCAGTATTTT TRBV5-3 TRBD2 TRBJ2-3 NA
CASTRAGSTDTQYF TGTGCCAGCACCCGAGCGGGGTCCACAGATACGCAGTATTTT TRBV5-4 TRBD2 TRBJ2-3 NA
CASSPPSLSGANVLTF TGTGCCAGCTCACCACCCTCCTTATCCGGGGCCAACGTCCTGACTTTC TRBV18 NA TRBJ2-6 NA
CASSFGETQYF TGCGCCAGCAGCTTTGGCGAGACCCAGTACTTC TRBV5-1 NA TRBJ2-5 NA
CAISLTGMRRSSSYEQYF TGTGCCATCAGCCTGACAGGGATGAGGCGGTCGAGCTCCTACGAGCAGTACTTC TRBV10-3 TRBD1 TRBJ2-7 NA
CASSLGTSGNNEQFF TGTGCCAGCAGCTTAGGGACTAGCGGAAACAATGAGCAGTTCTTC TRBV27 TRBD2 TRBJ2-1 once
CASSLSPQGSYGYTF TGTGCCAGCAGCTTGTCACCTCAGGGGAGCTATGGCTACACCTTC TRBV5-6 NA TRBJ1-2 few
CASSQALSSYNEQFF TGCGCCAGCAGCCAAGCGCTGAGCTCCTACAATGAGCAGTTCTTC TRBV4-3 NA TRBJ2-1 NA
CASINSPGIGSGYTF TGTGCCAGCATCAATTCCCCGGGGATTGGAAGTGGCTACACCTTC TRBV6-6 NA TRBJ1-2 NA
CASSSYGRGLANYGYTF TGTGCCAGCAGCTCCTACGGGAGGGGACTAGCTAACTATGGCTACACCTTC TRBV7-9 NA TRBJ1-2 NA
CASSSNLGSTEAFF TGTGCCAGCAGCTCGAATTTAGGGAGCACTGAAGCTTTCTTT TRBV7-2 NA TRBJ1-1 NA
CASSKTQETGSKNIQYF TGTGCCAGCAGCAAAACCCAGGAGACAGGGAGCAAAAACATTCAGTACTTC TRBV7-9 TRBD1 TRBJ2-4 NA
CASSLAGSNSPLHF TGCGCCAGCAGCTTGGCCGGGAGTAATTCACCCCTCCACTTT TRBV5-1 NA TRBJ1-6 NA
CASSAPAGQGFSPLHF TGTGCCAGCAGTGCACCCGCCGGACAGGGCTTTTCACCCCTCCACTTT TRBV6-6 TRBD1 TRBJ1-6 NA
CASSYGFARDEKLFF TGTGCCAGCAGTTACGGGTTCGCGAGGGATGAAAAACTGTTTTTT TRBV6-5 NA TRBJ1-4 NA
CASSFGGVSQPQHF TGTGCCAGCAGCTTTGGGGGGGTGAGTCAGCCCCAGCATTTT TRBV7-2 NA TRBJ1-5 NA
CASSSGQGVSDTQYF TGTGCCAGCAGCTCTGGACAGGGGGTTTCAGATACGCAGTATTTT TRBV7-2 TRBD1 TRBJ2-3 NA
CASSLQGSGDNEQFF TGTGCCAGCAGCTTACAAGGTAGCGGGGACAATGAGCAGTTCTTC TRBV11-3 TRBD2 TRBJ2-1 NA
CASRSGLEREGAKNIQYF TGCGCCAGCAGGTCGGGACTAGAGAGGGAAGGGGCCAAAAACATTCAGTACTTC TRBV5-1 TRBD2 TRBJ2-4 NA
CASSLEQGAGYGYTF TGTGCCAGCAGCTTAGAACAGGGGGCCGGCTATGGCTACACCTTC TRBV11-2 TRBD1 TRBJ1-2 NA
CASSEALRTGELFF TGTGCCAGCAGTGAAGCGCTAAGAACCGGGGAGCTGTTTTTT TRBV2 NA TRBJ2-2 NA
CASSLGVASAYEQYF TGCGCCAGCAGCTTGGGAGTAGCTTCGGCCTACGAGCAGTACTTC TRBV5-1 NA TRBJ2-7 NA
CASSLFGTSSYNEQFF TGTGCCAGCAGTTTATTCGGGACTAGCTCCTACAATGAGCAGTTCTTC TRBV28 TRBD2 TRBJ2-1 once
CASSIGTSGQANVLTF TGTGCCAGCAGCATCGGGACTAGCGGTCAGGCCAACGTCCTGACTTTC TRBV9 TRBD2 TRBJ2-6 NA
CASSAGPLSSTDTQYF TGCGCCAGCAGCGCGGGACCCCTCAGTAGCACAGATACGCAGTATTTT TRBV5-1 NA TRBJ2-3 NA